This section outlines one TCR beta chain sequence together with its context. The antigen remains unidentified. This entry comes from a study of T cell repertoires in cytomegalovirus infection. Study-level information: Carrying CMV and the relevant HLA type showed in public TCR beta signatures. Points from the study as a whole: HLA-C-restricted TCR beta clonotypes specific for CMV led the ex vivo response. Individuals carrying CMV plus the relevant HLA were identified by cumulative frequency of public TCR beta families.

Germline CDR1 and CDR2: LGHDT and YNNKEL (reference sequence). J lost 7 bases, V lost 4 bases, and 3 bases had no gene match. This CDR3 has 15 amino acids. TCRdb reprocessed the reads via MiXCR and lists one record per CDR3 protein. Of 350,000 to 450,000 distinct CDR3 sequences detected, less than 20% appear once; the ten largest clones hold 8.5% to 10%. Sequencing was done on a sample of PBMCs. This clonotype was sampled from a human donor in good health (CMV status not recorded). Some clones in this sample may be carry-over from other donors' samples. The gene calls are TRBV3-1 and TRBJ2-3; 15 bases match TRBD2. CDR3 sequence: CASSLGTSGGNTQYF. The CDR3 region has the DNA TGTGCCAGCAGCCTCGGGACTAGCGGGGGGAATACGCAGTATTTT.